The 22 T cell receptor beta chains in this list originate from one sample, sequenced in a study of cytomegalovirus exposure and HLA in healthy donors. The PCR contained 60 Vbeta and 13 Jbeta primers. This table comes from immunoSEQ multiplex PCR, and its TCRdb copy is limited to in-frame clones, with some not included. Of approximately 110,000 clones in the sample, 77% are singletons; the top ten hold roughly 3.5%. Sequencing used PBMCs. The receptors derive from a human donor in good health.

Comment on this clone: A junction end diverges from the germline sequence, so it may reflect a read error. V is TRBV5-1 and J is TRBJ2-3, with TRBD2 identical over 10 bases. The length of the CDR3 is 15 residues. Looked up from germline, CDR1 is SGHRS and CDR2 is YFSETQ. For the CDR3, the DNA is TGCACCAGCAGCGACGCTAGCGGGAGACCAGATACGCAGTATTTT. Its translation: CTSSDASGRPDTQYF.

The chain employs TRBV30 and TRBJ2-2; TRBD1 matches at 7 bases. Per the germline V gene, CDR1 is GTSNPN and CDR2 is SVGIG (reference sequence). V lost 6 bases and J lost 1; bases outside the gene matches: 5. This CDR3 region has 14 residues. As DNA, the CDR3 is TGTGCCTGCCGCCGGGACAGGAACACCGGGGAGCTGTTTTTT. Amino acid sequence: CACRRDRNTGELFF.

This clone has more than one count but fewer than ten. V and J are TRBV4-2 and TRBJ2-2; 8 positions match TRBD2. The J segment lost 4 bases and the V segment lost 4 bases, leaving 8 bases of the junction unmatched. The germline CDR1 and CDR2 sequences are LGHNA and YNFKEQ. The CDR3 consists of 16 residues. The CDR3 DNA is TGTGCCAGCAGCCCACTAGCGGCTTTAGGCACCGGGGAGCTGTTTTTT. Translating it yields CASSPLAALGTGELFF.

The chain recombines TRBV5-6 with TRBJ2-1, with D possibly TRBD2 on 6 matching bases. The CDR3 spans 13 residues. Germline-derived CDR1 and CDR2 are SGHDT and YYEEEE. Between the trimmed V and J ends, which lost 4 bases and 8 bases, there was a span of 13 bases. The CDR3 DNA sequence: TGTGCCAGCAGCCGGACTACGACTTATGAGCAGTTCTTC. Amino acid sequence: CASSRTTTYEQFF.

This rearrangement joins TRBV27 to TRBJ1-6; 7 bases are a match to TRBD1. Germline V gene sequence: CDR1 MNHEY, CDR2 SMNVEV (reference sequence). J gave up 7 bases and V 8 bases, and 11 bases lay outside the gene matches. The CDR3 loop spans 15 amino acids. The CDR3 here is CASLKLTGENSPLHF. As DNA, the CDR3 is TGTGCCAGCCTAAAACTTACAGGGGAAAATTCACCCCTCCACTTT.

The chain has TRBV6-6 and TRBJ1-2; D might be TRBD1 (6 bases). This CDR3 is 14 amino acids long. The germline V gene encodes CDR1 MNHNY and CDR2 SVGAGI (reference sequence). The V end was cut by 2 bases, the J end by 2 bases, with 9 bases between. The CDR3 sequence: CASSYVQGNYGYTF. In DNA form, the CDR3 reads TGTGCCAGCAGTTACGTACAGGGAAACTATGGCTACACCTTC.

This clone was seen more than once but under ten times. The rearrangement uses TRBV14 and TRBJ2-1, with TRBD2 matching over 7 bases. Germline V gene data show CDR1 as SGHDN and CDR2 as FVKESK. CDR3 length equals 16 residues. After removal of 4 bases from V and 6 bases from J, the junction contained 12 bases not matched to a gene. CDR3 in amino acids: CASSLGDYPPLNEQFF. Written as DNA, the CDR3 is TGTGCCAGCAGCCTAGGGGACTACCCTCCCCTCAATGAGCAGTTCTTC.

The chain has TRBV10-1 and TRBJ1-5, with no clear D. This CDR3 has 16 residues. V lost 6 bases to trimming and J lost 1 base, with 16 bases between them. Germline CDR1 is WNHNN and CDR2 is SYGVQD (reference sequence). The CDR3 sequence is CASRTTSSGSNQPQHF. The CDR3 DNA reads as TGCGCCAGCAGGACGACCTCGAGCGGGAGCAATCAGCCCCAGCATTTT.

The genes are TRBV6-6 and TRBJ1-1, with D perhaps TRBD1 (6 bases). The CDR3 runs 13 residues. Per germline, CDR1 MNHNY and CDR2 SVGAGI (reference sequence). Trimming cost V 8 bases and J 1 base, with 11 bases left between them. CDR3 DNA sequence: TGTGCCAGCTATACAGGGACGAACACTGAAGCTTTCTTT. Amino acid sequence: CASYTGTNTEAFF.

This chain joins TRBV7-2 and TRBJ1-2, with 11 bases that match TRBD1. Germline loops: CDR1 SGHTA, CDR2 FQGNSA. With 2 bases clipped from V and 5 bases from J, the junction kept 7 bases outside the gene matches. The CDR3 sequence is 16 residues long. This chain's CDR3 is CASSLRGGQGGYGYTF. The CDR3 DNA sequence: TGTGCCAGCAGCTTAAGGGGGGGACAGGGGGGGTATGGCTACACCTTC.

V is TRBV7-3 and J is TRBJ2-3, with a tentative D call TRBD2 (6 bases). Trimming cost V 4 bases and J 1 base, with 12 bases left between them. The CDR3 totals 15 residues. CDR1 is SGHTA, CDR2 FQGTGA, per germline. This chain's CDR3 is CASSSPLAGTDTQYF. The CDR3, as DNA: TGTGCCAGCAGCTCACCTTTAGCGGGCACAGATACGCAGTATTTT.

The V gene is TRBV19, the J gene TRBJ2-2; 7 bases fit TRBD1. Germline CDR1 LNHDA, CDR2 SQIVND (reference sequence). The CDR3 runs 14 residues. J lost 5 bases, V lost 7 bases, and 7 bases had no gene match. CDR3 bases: TGTGCCAGTACCACAGGGGAGAGGACCGGGGAGCTGTTTTTT. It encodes CASTTGERTGELFF.

Here the CDR3 DNA reads TGTGCCAGTACAAGGACAGGGGCTATCACTGAAGCTTTCTTT. It codes for CASTRTGAITEAFF. The chain employs TRBV19 and TRBJ1-1; TRBD1 matches at 9 bases. Germline CDR1 is LNHDA and CDR2 is SQIVND (reference sequence). CDR3 length: 14 residues. The junction had 7 bases not matched to a gene; V was cut back by 7 bases and J by 4 bases.

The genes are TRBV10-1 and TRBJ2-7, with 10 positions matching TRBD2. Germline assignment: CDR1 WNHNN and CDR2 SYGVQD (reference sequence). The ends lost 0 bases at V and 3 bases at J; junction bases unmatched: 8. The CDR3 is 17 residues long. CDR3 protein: CASSESGYSGRIYEQYF. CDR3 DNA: TGCGCCAGCAGTGAGTCCGGGTATAGCGGGAGGATCTACGAGCAGTACTTC.

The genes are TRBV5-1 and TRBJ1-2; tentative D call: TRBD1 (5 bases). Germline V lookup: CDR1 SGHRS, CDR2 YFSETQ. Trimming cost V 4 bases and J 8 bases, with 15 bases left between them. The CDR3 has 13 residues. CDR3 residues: CASSPTDRRGYTF. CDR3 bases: TGCGCCAGCAGCCCAACAGACAGACGGGGCTACACCTTC.

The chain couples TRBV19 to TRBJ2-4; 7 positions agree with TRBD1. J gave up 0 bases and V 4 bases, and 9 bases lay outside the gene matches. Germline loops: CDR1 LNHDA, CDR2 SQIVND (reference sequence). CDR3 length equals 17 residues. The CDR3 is CASSTRQGKVAKNIQYF. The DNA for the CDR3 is TGTGCCAGTAGTACCAGACAGGGAAAGGTAGCCAAAAACATTCAGTACTTC.

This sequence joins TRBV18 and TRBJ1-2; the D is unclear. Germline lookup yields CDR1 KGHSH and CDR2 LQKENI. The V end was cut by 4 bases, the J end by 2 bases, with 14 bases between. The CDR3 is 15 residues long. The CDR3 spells CASSLDSAGNYGYTF. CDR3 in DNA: TGTGCCAGCTCACTCGATTCGGCGGGGAACTATGGCTACACCTTC.

In DNA, the CDR3 is TGCGCCAGCAGCCTAGCGGGTCCAGACGGGGAGCTGTTTTTT. Protein product: CASSLAGPDGELFF. V usage is TRBV4-1 and J usage is TRBJ2-2; 7 nucleotides agree with TRBD2. The V and J ends lost 4 bases and 7 bases, in that order; junction bases with no gene match: 6. Germline V gene data show CDR1 as MGHRA and CDR2 as YSYEKL. The CDR3 sequence is 14 residues long.

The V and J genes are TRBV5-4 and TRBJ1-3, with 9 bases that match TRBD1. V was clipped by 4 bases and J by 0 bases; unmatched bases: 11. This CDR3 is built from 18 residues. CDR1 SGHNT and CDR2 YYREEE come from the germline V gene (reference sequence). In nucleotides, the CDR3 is TGTGCCAGCAGCACGGGACAGGGACTACGAGGCTCTGGAAACACCATATATTTT. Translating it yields CASSTGQGLRGSGNTIYF.

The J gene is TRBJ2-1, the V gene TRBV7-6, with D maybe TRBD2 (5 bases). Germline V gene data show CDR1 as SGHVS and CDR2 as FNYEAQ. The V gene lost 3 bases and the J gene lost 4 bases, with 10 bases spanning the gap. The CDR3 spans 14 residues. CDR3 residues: CASSLGGYYNEQFF. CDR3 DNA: TGTGCCAGCAGCTTGGGCGGGTATTACAATGAGCAGTTCTTC.

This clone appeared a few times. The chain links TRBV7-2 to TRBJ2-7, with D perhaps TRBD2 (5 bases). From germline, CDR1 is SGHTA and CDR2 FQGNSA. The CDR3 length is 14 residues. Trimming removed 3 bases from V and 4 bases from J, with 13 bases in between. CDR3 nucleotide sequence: TGTGCCAGCAGCTTCGCGGGTTCCGAGTACGAGCAGTACTTC. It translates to CASSFAGSEYEQYF.

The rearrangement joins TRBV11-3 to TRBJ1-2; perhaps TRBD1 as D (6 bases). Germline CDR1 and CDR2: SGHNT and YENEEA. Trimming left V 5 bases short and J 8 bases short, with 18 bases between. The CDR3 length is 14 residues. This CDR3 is CASSDQQGEEGYTF. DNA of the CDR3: TGTGCCAGCAGCGACCAACAGGGAGAGGAGGGCTACACCTTC.